The present TCR beta chain was sequenced within a study of graft-versus-host responses after intestinal transplantation. Sequenced by immunoSEQ multiplex PCR; TCRdb stores in-frame clones only, minus some. This sample has roughly 53,000 clones, with roughly nine tenths found just once. V dropped 4 bases and J dropped 6 bases, with 11 bases sitting between them. This CDR3 is built from 12 residues. In germline, CDR1 is SGHKS, CDR2 YYEKEE (reference sequence). The chain has TRBV5-5 and TRBJ2-7; D possibly matches TRBD1 or TRBD2 (5 bases each). This TCR was sampled from a human patient who received an intestinal transplant, so some T cells may come from the graft donor. The sample in question was PBMCs, obtained roughly 680 days after intestinal transplant. The CDR3 DNA reads as TGTGCCAGCAGCACCGGGGACGCCGAGCAGTACTTC. It translates to CASSTGDAEQYF.